Listed below are T cell receptor beta chains from one sample, sequenced in a study of blood T cell repertoires in COVID-19. Clones were read by immunoSEQ multiplex PCR, and TCRdb kept only the in-frame ones, dropping some. The repertoire consists of about 250,000 clones, with roughly 80% occurring once and the leading ten covering more than 6%. The sequenced sample consisted of peripheral blood. The source is a woman in her fifties or sixties with active or convalescent COVID-19. The CDR3 runs from the conserved cysteine through the conserved F or W. D genes are given only for firm matches. A clone size is listed for some rows: how often the clone was seen (once, few, many), or a class if it is expanded.

TRBV7-8,.,.,TRBJ2-3,TGTGCCAGCAGCTTAGCTCGCCCCCCAACAGGGTCAGATACGCAGTATTTT,CASSLARPPTGSDTQYF
TRBV2,.,few,TRBJ1-2,TGTGCCAGCAGTGAGTTCCCAAAGAGGGGCTACACCTTC,CASSEFPKRGYTF
TRBV6-6,.,once,TRBJ1-5,TGTGCCAGCAGCCCGGGGTCCTCATATAGCAATCAGCCCCAGCATTTT,CASSPGSSYSNQPQHF
TRBV7-8,.,.,TRBJ1-5,TGTGCCAGCAGCTTAGGTCAGGGTAGCAATCAGCCCCAGCATTTT,CASSLGQGSNQPQHF
TRBV30,TRBD1,.,TRBJ2-5,TGTGCCTGGAGTGTAGGGGGCAGGGGATCCCCCCAGTACTTC,CAWSVGGRGSPQYF
TRBV9,TRBD1,.,TRBJ1-5,TGTGCCAGCAGCGTAGATCCAGGGGGTAATCAGCCCCAGCATTTT,CASSVDPGGNQPQHF
TRBV5-1,.,.,TRBJ2-7,TGCGCCAGCAGCTTGGTTCTACGCGACGAGCAGTACTTC,CASSLVLRDEQYF
TRBV6-6,TRBD2,.,TRBJ2-3,TGTGCCAGCAGTCCTTATGAACTAGCGGTGACAGATACGCAGTATTTT,CASSPYELAVTDTQYF
TRBV5-1,TRBD2,.,TRBJ2-5,TGCGCCAGCAGCTTGGCGGGGCTAGCGGGTCGCCAAGAGACCCAGTACTTC,CASSLAGLAGRQETQYF
TRBV27,.,.,TRBJ1-2,TGTGCCAGCCCCACCAGACCCGGGGCAGGGGAAGGGAACTATGGCTACACCTTC,CASPTRPGAGEGNYGYTF
TRBV7-3,TRBD2,.,TRBJ2-1,TGTGCCAGCAGCTTATCCGGGACTAGGTACAATGAGCAGTTCTTC,CASSLSGTRYNEQFF
TRBV4-2,.,.,TRBJ2-5,TGTGCCAGCAGCCCAGATGGTGAGGAGACCCAGTACTTC,CASSPDGEETQYF
TRBV12-3/TRBV12-4,.,once,TRBJ1-1,TGTGCCAGCAGTTTACGGAACACTGAAGCTTTCTTT,CASSLRNTEAFF
TRBV12-5,TRBD1,.,TRBJ2-5,TGTGCTAGTGGTCCAACAGGGGCGGTAGAGACCCAGTACTTC,CASGPTGAVETQYF
TRBV5-8,TRBD1,.,TRBJ1-1,TGTGCCAGCAGACCCGGACAGGGGGGGACTGAAGCTTTCTTT,CASRPGQGGTEAFF
TRBV5-1,TRBD2,.,TRBJ2-7,TGCGCCAGCAGCTTGGAGCCCCTGGGGGGGAGCTCCTACGAGCAGTACTTC,CASSLEPLGGSSYEQYF
TRBV11-3,TRBD2,.,TRBJ2-3,TGTGCCAGCAGTCCGGGACTAGAGGTCCCAGATACGCAGTATTTT,CASSPGLEVPDTQYF
TRBV6-5,.,.,TRBJ2-3,TGTGCCAGCACTCAAGACAGGCTTACGCAGTATTTT,CASTQDRLTQYF
TRBV20-1,.,.,TRBJ2-5,TGCAGTGCTAGTGGGCAGGGTGGGACCCAGTACTTC,CSASGQGGTQYF
TRBV3-1/TRBV3-2,TRBD1,.,TRBJ2-1,TGTGCCAGCAGCCGGGACAGGGGTGACTACAATGAGCAGTTCTTC,CASSRDRGDYNEQFF
TRBV11-2,TRBD2,.,TRBJ2-1,TGTGCCAGCAGCTTAGGAGCGGGGGGGCCGCGCGAGCAGTTCTTC,CASSLGAGGPREQFF
TRBV7-8,TRBD2,.,TRBJ2-7,TGTGCCAGCAGCCGGGGACTAGCGGGGGATCCGGCTTACGAGCAGTACTTC,CASSRGLAGDPAYEQYF
TRBV6-5,.,.,TRBJ1-2,TGTGCCAGCAGTCGGGACTTAAACTATGGCTACACCTTC,CASSRDLNYGYTF
TRBV19,.,.,TRBJ2-5,TGTGCCAGTAGCCTCCAAGAGACCCAGTACTTC,CASSLQETQYF
TRBV29-1,.,few,TRBJ1-1,TGCAGCGCCGGATGGGGCCTTGGGAACACTGAAGCTTTCTTT,CSAGWGLGNTEAFF
TRBV11-2,.,.,TRBJ2-5,TGTGCCAGCAGCCTACTCCGAGAGACCCAGTACTTC,CASSLLRETQYF
TRBV10-2,.,.,TRBJ2-5,TGCGCCAGCAGTGAGCCACAGGGAGAGACCCAGTACTTC,CASSEPQGETQYF
TRBV11-2,.,.,TRBJ2-7,TGTGCCAGCAGCCCAGCCTCGGGAGTCCCCTACGAGCAGTACTTC,CASSPASGVPYEQYF
TRBV9,.,.,TRBJ2-7,TGTGCCAGCACCCCTGGGGCTAGCGCCGGAGGGGAGCAGTACTTC,CASTPGASAGGEQYF
TRBV7-9,.,few,TRBJ1-6,TGTGCCAGCAGCTCCAGCGCTGTAACCTATAATTCACCCCTCCACTTT,CASSSSAVTYNSPLHF
TRBV6-5,.,.,TRBJ2-1,TGTGCCAGCAGACGGGGGGCGTTCTCCTACAATGAGCAGTTCTTC,CASRRGAFSYNEQFF
TRBV11-3,TRBD1,.,TRBJ1-2,TGTGCCAGCAGCCCCCGGGGGACAGCCGATGGGAGCTACACCTTC,CASSPRGTADGSYTF
TRBV19,TRBD2,.,TRBJ2-5,TGTGCCAGTAGTCTGACCGGGACTAGCGGGAGGGTCCAAGAGACCCAGTACTTC,CASSLTGTSGRVQETQYF
TRBV9,TRBD2,.,TRBJ2-2,TGTGCCAGCCAAGCGGGAGCCCTGAACACCGGGGAGCTGTTTTTT,CASQAGALNTGELFF
TRBV19,TRBD1,.,TRBJ2-3,TGTGCCAGTAGTATCCAGACAGGGGATGGGGATACGCAGTATTTT,CASSIQTGDGDTQYF
TRBV7-8,.,.,TRBJ1-5,TGTGCCAGCAGCTTAGCAGGGAGCGGCAATCAGCCCCAGCATTTT,CASSLAGSGNQPQHF
TRBV9,.,.,TRBJ2-2,TGTGCCAGCAGCGTAGAACAGCCGAACACCGGGGAGCTGTTTTTT,CASSVEQPNTGELFF
TRBV6-5,.,.,TRBJ2-3,TGTGCCAGCAGTCCCGACAGGACTAGCACAGATACGCAGTATTTT,CASSPDRTSTDTQYF
TRBV19,.,.,TRBJ2-1,TGTGCCAGTAGTATAGGGGGGGGCATGTTCGGAAATGAGCAGTTCTTC,CASSIGGGMFGNEQFF
TRBV2,.,.,TRBJ1-5,TGTGCCAGCAGCCAAGAGGGACTCAGGGCGGATGGTTATCAGCCCCAGCATTTT,CASSQEGLRADGYQPQHF
TRBV19,.,once,TRBJ1-5,TGTGCCAGTATGAGAACAGGAAGATGGCAGCCCCAGCATTTT,CASMRTGRWQPQHF
TRBV7-2,TRBD1,.,TRBJ1-5,TGTGCCAGCAGCCTTTATCGGACAGGGGTGGGCAATCAGCCCCAGCATTTT,CASSLYRTGVGNQPQHF
TRBV7-9,.,.,TRBJ2-7,TGTGCCAGCAGCTTAAAAAACCAGGGTAGTGGCGAGCAGTACTTC,CASSLKNQGSGEQYF
TRBV24-1,TRBD1,.,TRBJ2-3,TGTGCCACCAGTGATCACAGGGGGGATACGCAGTATTTT,CATSDHRGDTQYF
TRBV27,TRBD2,.,TRBJ2-1,TGTGCCAGCAGTTTATTGGGACTAGCGGGCAATGAGCAGTTCTTC,CASSLLGLAGNEQFF
TRBV7-6,.,few,TRBJ1-6,TGTGCCAGCAGCAAAAGGACAGAGGGGACTTCACCCCTCCACTTT,CASSKRTEGTSPLHF
TRBV2,.,.,TRBJ2-5,TGTGCCAGCCGTTACAGGGAAAAAGAGACCCAGTACTTC,CASRYREKETQYF
TRBV6-5,TRBD1,.,TRBJ2-7,TGTGCCAGCAGTTACTCGTGGGACAGCTACGAGCAGTACTTC,CASSYSWDSYEQYF
TRBV2,.,.,TRBJ1-2,TGTGCCAGACAAGAGGGGGATTGGAGGTCTGGCTACACCTTC,CARQEGDWRSGYTF
TRBV7-6,.,.,TRBJ2-1,TGTGCCAGCAGCTCCGCCCAGGGCAATGAGCAGTTCTTC,CASSSAQGNEQFF
TRBV19,TRBD2,.,TRBJ2-1,TGTGCCAGTGGCCGATTAGCGGGAGACTACAATGAGCAGTTCTTC,CASGRLAGDYNEQFF
TRBV10-3,TRBD1,.,TRBJ2-7,TGTGCCATCAGAGCCGGGACAGGGGTCTACGAGCAGTACTTC,CAIRAGTGVYEQYF
TRBV10-2,TRBD1,.,TRBJ1-6,TGCGCCAGCTCCCCAAGGGGGCAAAATTCACCCCTCCACTTT,CASSPRGQNSPLHF
TRBV5-1,.,once,TRBJ1-3,TGCGCCAGCAGCGGAGGCTCTGGAAACACCATATATTTT,CASSGGSGNTIYF